The 16 T cell receptor beta chains below come from one sample, sequenced in a study of response to subunit inactivated influenza vaccine. Using its own MiXCR run on the RT-PCR reads, TCRdb lists one record per CDR3 protein. The table includes approximately 680,000 distinct CDR3 sequences, 15% to 19% detected once. The material sequenced was PBMCs from blood, taken approximately 12 days after vaccination. The receptors were sampled from a man aged 50 to 59 who received an inactivated influenza vaccine.

This clonotype has at least ten counts. The chain uses TRBV27 and TRBJ2-7; TRBD2 is a possible D gene (6 bases). CDR3 length: 13 amino acids. Germline lookup yields CDR1 MNHEY and CDR2 SMNVEV (reference sequence). The V and J ends lost 6 bases and 9 bases respectively, with 18 bases between them. The CDR3 bases are TGTGCCAGCAGGGACTACGCCGGCCTCGTGCAGTACTTC. Residues: CASRDYAGLVQYF.

The chain joins TRBV28 to TRBJ2-7; D not resolved. V gave up 4 bases and J gave up 3 bases, with 13 bases separating them. The CDR3 consists of 14 residues. Per the germline V gene, CDR1 is MDHEN and CDR2 is SYDVKM. The CDR3, as DNA: TGTGCCAGCAGTTCGGGCACGGTTTTCTACGAGCAGTACTTC. It is translated as CASSSGTVFYEQYF.

This clonotype was detected a few times. V gene TRBV4-1 combines with J gene TRBJ2-7; D is uncertain. This CDR3 contains 15 residues. CDR1 MGHRA and CDR2 YSYEKL come from the germline V gene. Trimming left V 1 base short and J 1 base short, with 11 bases between. The CDR3 DNA is TGCGCCAGCAGCCAAGTAATGGACGGATCCTACGAGCAGTACTTC. Translated, it gives CASSQVMDGSYEQYF.

The chain couples TRBV2 to TRBJ2-5, with 9 nucleotides matching TRBD1. The CDR3 consists of 14 residues. V lost 6 bases to trimming and J lost 5 bases; unmatched junction nucleotides: 7. Germline CDR1 is SNHLY and CDR2 is FYNNEI. This CDR3 reads CASRRTGVRETQYF. CDR3 coding DNA: TGTGCCAGCAGAAGGACAGGGGTGAGGGAGACCCAGTACTTC.

At least ten counts were recorded for this clonotype. J is TRBJ2-3 and V is TRBV5-1, with a possible D match to TRBD2 (5 bases). CDR1 SGHRS and CDR2 YFSETQ come from the germline V gene. The CDR3 is 14 residues long. Between the trimmed V and J ends, which lost 7 bases and 1 base, there was a span of 13 bases. The CDR3 DNA follows: TGCGCCAGCCAGGAGGCAGGAGGCACAGATACGCAGTATTTT. This sequence encodes CASQEAGGTDTQYF.

The sample holds many counts of this clonotype. The chain has TRBV6-1 and TRBJ1-1; D is ambiguous. The CDR3 consists of 13 residues. The germline V gene encodes CDR1 MNHNS and CDR2 SASEGT. Deletions cut 7 bases from V and 4 bases from J, with 13 bases between. The CDR3 spells CASNAGWSTEAFF. In DNA form, the CDR3 reads TGTGCCAGCAATGCGGGATGGAGCACTGAAGCTTTCTTT.

The V call is TRBV20-1, the J call TRBJ2-3; D remains unclear. CDR1 is DFQATT and CDR2 is SNEGSKA in the germline V gene (reference sequence). Trimming cost V 2 bases and J 2 bases, with 8 bases left between them. This CDR3 region has 13 residues. The CDR3 region has the DNA TGCAGTGCTAGATACAAGAACACAGATACGCAGTATTTT. Encoded protein: CSARYKNTDTQYF.

This clonotype was seen more than once but under ten times. The chain carries TRBV12-3 or TRBV12-4 and TRBJ1-1; weak D call: TRBD1 (5 bases). The CDR3 length is 13 residues. Trimming left V 5 bases short and J 5 bases short, with 12 bases between. The CDR3 region has the DNA TGTGCCAGCAGTAGATCCCAGGGTACTGAAGCTTTCTTT. Its translation is CASSRSQGTEAFF.

In its sample, this clonotype was seen many times. J is TRBJ1-6 and V is TRBV27; D unresolved. From germline, CDR1 is MNHEY and CDR2 SMNVEV (reference sequence). V lost 6 bases and J lost 8, with 17 bases in between. This CDR3 contains 15 residues. The CDR3 reads CASSTDPLGYSPLHF. For the CDR3, the DNA is TGTGCCAGCAGCACCGACCCTCTGGGGTATTCACCCCTCCACTTT.

The CDR3 protein is CASSHIHEKLFF. Written as DNA, the CDR3 is TGTGCCAGCAGCCATATACATGAAAAACTGTTTTTT. This chain links TRBV7-9 with TRBJ1-4; D uncertain. This CDR3 contains 12 residues. Trimming took 5 bases from V and 6 from J, leaving 7 bases between them. The germline gives CDR1 SEHNR, CDR2 FQNEAQ (reference sequence).

This clonotype has at least ten counts. The chain combines TRBV12-3 or TRBV12-4 with TRBJ2-1, with 14 bases matching TRBD2. The CDR3 sequence is 16 residues long. V shed 6 bases and J 8 bases; nucleotides not matched to a gene: 9. CDR3 in amino acids: CASRRLAGGSLDEQFF. The CDR3 DNA is TGTGCCAGCAGGCGACTAGCGGGGGGGAGTCTAGATGAGCAGTTCTTC.

This clonotype occurred a few times. This chain connects TRBV6-5 to TRBJ1-1; D remains ambiguous. Trimming left V 6 bases short and J 6 bases short, with 11 bases between. Germline lookup yields CDR1 MNHEY and CDR2 SVGAGI. The CDR3 is 12 amino acids. DNA of the CDR3: TGTGCCAGCAGGAACAAGGTCGCTGAAGCTTTCTTT. Translated, it gives CASRNKVAEAFF.

This clonotype was observed at least ten times. The chain links TRBV5-1 to TRBJ2-2; tentatively, D is TRBD1 or TRBD2 (5 bases each). The CDR3 spans 18 residues. CDR1 SGHRS and CDR2 YFSETQ come from the germline V gene. V lost 0 bases and J lost 0, with 15 bases in between. The CDR3 DNA reads TGCGCCAGCAGCTTGGCCCTGAGGGGTAGCGCGAACACCGGGGAGCTGTTTTTT. Translation gives CASSLALRGSANTGELFF.

This clonotype was seen ten or more times. The chain uses TRBV29-1 and TRBJ2-1; 11 bases line up with TRBD2. The CDR3 extends over 16 amino acids. Germline CDR1 reads SQVTM; CDR2 reads ANQGSEA. V lost 5 bases and J lost 4; bases outside the gene matches: 10. This CDR3 reads CSVKRGLAGGYNEQFF. CDR3 in DNA: TGCAGCGTTAAGAGGGGGCTAGCGGGGGGATACAATGAGCAGTTCTTC.

The V gene is TRBV4-1, the J gene TRBJ2-1; TRBD2 agrees at 10 bases. The CDR3 extends over 16 amino acids. The V segment lost 1 base and the J segment 8 bases; nucleotides outside the gene matches: 8. Germline loops: CDR1 MGHRA, CDR2 YSYEKL. Here the CDR3 DNA reads TGCGCCAGCAGCCAAGCCCCTTGGACTAGCGGCGATGAGCAGTTCTTC. Translated, it gives CASSQAPWTSGDEQFF.

This clonotype was seen a handful of times. The chain employs TRBV2 and TRBJ1-1; 9 nucleotides agree with TRBD1. CDR1 is SNHLY, CDR2 FYNNEI, per germline. After removal of 3 bases from V and 8 bases from J, the junction contained 7 bases not matched to a gene. This CDR3 has 14 residues. CDR3 nucleotide sequence: TGTGCCAGCAGTGATAGGGACAGGGTATTAGAAGCTTTCTTT. Protein product: CASSDRDRVLEAFF.